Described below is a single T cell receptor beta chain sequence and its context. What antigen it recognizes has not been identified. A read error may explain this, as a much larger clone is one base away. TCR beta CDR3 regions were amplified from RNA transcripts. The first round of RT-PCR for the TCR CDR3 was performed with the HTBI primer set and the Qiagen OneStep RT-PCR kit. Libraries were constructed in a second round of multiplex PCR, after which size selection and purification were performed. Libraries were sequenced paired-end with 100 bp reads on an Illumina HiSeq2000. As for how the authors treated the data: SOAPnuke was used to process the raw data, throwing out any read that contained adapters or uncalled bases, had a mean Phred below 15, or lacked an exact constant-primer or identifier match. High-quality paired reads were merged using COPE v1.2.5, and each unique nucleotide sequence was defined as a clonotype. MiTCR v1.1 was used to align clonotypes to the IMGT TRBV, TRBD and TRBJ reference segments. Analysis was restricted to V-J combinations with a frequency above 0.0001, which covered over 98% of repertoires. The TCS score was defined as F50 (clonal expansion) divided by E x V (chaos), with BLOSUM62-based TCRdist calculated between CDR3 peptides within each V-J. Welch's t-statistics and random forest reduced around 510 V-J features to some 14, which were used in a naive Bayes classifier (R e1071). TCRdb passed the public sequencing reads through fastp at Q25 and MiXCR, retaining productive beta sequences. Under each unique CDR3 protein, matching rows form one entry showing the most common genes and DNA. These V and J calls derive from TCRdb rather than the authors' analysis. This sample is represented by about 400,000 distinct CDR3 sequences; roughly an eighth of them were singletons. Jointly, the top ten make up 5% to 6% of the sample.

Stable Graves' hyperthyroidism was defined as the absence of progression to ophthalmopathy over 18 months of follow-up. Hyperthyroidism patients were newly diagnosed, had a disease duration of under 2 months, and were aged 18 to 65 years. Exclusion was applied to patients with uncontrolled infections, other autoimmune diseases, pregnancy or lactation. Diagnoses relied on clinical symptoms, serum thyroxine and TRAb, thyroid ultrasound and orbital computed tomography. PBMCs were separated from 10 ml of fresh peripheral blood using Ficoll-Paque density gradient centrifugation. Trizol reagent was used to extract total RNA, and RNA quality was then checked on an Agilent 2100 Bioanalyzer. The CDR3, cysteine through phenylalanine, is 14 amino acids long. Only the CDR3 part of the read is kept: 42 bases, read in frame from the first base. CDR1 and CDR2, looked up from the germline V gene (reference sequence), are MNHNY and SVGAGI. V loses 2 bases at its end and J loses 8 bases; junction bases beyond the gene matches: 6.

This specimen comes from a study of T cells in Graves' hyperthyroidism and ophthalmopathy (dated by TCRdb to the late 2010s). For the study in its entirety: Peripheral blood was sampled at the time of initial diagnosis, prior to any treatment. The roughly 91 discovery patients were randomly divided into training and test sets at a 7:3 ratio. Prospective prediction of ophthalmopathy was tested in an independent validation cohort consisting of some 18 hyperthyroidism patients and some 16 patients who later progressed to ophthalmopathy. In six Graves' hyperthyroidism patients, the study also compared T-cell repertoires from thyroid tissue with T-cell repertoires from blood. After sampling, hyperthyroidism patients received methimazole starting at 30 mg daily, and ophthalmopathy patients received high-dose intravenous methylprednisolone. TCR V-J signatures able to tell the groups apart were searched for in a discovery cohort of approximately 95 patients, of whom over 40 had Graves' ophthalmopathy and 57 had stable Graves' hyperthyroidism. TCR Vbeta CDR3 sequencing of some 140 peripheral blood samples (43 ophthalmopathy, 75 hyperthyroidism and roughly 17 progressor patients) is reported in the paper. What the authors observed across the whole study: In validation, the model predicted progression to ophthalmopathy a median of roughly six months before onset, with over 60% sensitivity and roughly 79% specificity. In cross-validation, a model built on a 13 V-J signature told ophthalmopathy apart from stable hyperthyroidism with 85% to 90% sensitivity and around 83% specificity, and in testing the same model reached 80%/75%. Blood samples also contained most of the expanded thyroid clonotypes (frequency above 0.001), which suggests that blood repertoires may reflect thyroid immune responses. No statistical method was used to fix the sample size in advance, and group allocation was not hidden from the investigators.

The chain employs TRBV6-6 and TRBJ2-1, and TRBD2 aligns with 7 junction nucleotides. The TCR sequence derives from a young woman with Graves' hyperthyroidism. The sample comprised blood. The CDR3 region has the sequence CASSYGRGKYEQFF. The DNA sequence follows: TGTGCCAGCAGTTACGGGCGGGGGAAATATGAGCAGTTCTTC.